This T cell receptor (beta chain) was identified during a study of CD8+ T cells in alopecia areata. Study summary: Tofacitinib administration to treated patients was oral, at 5 to 10 mg twice daily. Study-wide results and limits: Although TCR sharing was seen in mice, sharing across patients was less clear, possibly for HLA-related reasons. Scalp sample sequencing also detects resident alphabeta T cells of normal skin. Higher clonality than in normal scalp was seen in lesional scalp, especially alopecia totalis/universalis.

Notes on this clone: Its antigen is undetermined.

Sequencing templates came from extracted RNA that was reverse transcribed into cDNA. The assay was immunoSEQ multiplex PCR, and TCRdb's table has in-frame clones only and misses some. The sample has roughly 14,000 clones; approximately 50% are singletons. Trimming took 2 bases from V and 4 from J, leaving 14 bases between them. Germline CDR1 reads KGHSH; CDR2 reads LQKENI. The CDR3 runs to 15 residues. Collection of lesional scalp punch biopsies and peripheral blood was performed in alopecia areata patients. The TCR sequence derives from a human donor with alopecia areata. Sequences were derived from skin, sampled at week 0. The chain carries TRBV18 and TRBJ1-2; possibly TRBD1 for D (5 bases). The CDR3 spells CASSPGEGAVYGYTF. CDR3 DNA: TGTGCCAGCTCACCAGGGGAAGGGGCTGTCTATGGCTACACCTTC.